One sample yielded the 24 T cell receptor beta chains listed below, sequenced in a study of long-term antiretroviral therapy in people with HIV. The assay, immunoSEQ v3.0, was run at survey level. Data came from immunoSEQ multiplex PCR; TCRdb stores just in-frame clones and leaves some out. The sample lists about 24,000 clones; roughly 94% were seen once. Material: unsorted PBMCs, obtained less than 5 years after starting antiretroviral therapy. All receptors derive from a woman aged 45-60 years with HIV.

The genes are TRBV5-4 and TRBJ2-7; D gene uncertain. This CDR3 contains 12 residues. The germline CDR1 and CDR2 sequences are SGHNT and YYREEE (reference sequence). V gave up 0 bases and J gave up 6 bases, with 7 bases separating them. CDR3 protein: CASSLDHSEQYF. The CDR3 DNA follows: TGTGCCAGCAGCTTGGATCATTCCGAGCAGTACTTC.

The genes are TRBV4-2 and TRBJ1-1; 7 nucleotides agree with TRBD1. The CDR3 has 16 residues. With 0 bases clipped from V and 0 bases from J, the junction kept 4 bases outside the gene matches. CDR1 LGHNA and CDR2 YNFKEQ come from the germline V gene. Here the CDR3 DNA reads TGTGCCAGCAGCCAAGATGGGGACAGCATGAACACTGAAGCTTTCTTT. It codes for CASSQDGDSMNTEAFF.

The V call is TRBV5-4, the J call TRBJ2-5; tentative D call: TRBD2 (6 bases). The V gene lost 6 bases and the J gene lost 0 bases, with 18 bases spanning the gap. Per germline, CDR1 SGHNT and CDR2 YYREEE (reference sequence). The CDR3 spans 16 residues. The CDR3 is CASKHRDWGDQETQYF. The DNA of the CDR3 is TGTGCCAGCAAGCACCGGGACTGGGGAGACCAAGAGACCCAGTACTTC.

The rearrangement joins TRBV29-1 to TRBJ1-2; D remains ambiguous. V shed 0 bases and J shed 4 bases, with 12 bases lying between them. Germline assignment: CDR1 SQVTM and CDR2 ANQGSEA. This CDR3 is 14 amino acids long. Here the CDR3 DNA reads TGCAGCGTTGAAGAAGCATCGAAGGCCTATGGCTACACCTTC. Translated, it gives CSVEEASKAYGYTF.

V and J are TRBV6-5 and TRBJ2-1, with D unclear. The CDR3 is made up of 14 amino acids. CDR1 is MNHEY, CDR2 SVGAGI, per germline. The V gene lost 2 bases and the J gene lost 1 base, with 6 bases spanning the gap. The CDR3 sequence is CASSYVGSYNEQFF. Here the CDR3 DNA reads TGTGCCAGCAGTTACGTGGGGTCCTACAATGAGCAGTTCTTC.

The V gene is TRBV7-3, the J gene TRBJ2-2; perhaps TRBD1 as D (5 bases). The germline V and J ends were trimmed by 5 bases and 6 bases, with 10 bases remaining between them. CDR1 and CDR2 from the germline V gene are SGHTA and FQGTGA. The CDR3 extends over 13 amino acids. CDR3 loop: CASSSQGPGELFF. In nucleotides, the CDR3 is TGTGCCAGCAGCAGTCAGGGCCCCGGGGAGCTGTTTTTT. Using reference TRBV7-3 and TRBJ2-2 for the parts outside the CDR3, the full variable domain is GAGVSQTPSNKVTEKGKYVELRCDPISGHTALYWYRQSLGQGPEFLIYFQGTGAADDSGLPNDRFFAVRPEGSVSTLKIQRTERGDSAVYLCASSSQGPGELFFGEGSRLTVL.

The count of this clone is one. This rearrangement joins TRBV10-3 to TRBJ1-2, with D possibly TRBD1 on 6 matching bases. Germline V gene data show CDR1 as ENHRY and CDR2 as SYGVKD. The germline V and J ends were trimmed by 2 bases and 4 bases, with 14 bases remaining between them. The CDR3 has 15 residues. Here the CDR3 reads CAISEAGGELYGYTF. CDR3 DNA sequence: TGTGCCATCAGTGAGGCGGGGGGCGAGCTCTATGGCTACACCTTC.

The chain carries TRBV7-6 and TRBJ2-5, with D possibly being TRBD1 (6 bases). V was clipped by 5 bases and J by 4 bases, with 35 bases between them. Germline V gene lookup returns CDR1 SGHVS and CDR2 FNYEAQ. The CDR3 runs to 21 residues. CDR3 sequence: CASSTRFSSGHPDTLRETQYF. The CDR3 bases are TGTGCCAGCAGCACCCGATTTAGTTCGGGACACCCCGATACGCTACGAGAGACCCAGTACTTC.

The chain has TRBV9 and TRBJ2-2; 7 nucleotides align to TRBD1. Germline V gene data show CDR1 as SGDLS and CDR2 as YYNGEE. The CDR3 is made up of 13 amino acids. V was pared by 2 bases and J by 6 bases, with 1 base of the junction left unmatched. Written as DNA, the CDR3 is TGTGCCAGCAGCGTTGGGACAGCCGGGGAGCTGTTTTTT. This codes for CASSVGTAGELFF. Complete variable domain (other parts from reference TRBV9 and TRBJ2-2): DSGVTQTPKHLITATGQRVTLRCSPRSGDLSVYWYQQSLDQGLQFLIQYYNGEERAKGNILERFSAQQFPDLHSELNLSSLELGDSALYFCASSVGTAGELFFGEGSRLTVL.

V is TRBV5-1 and J is TRBJ2-5; D is perhaps TRBD2 (6 bases). The CDR3 extends over 14 amino acids. The germline V gene has CDR1 SGHRS and CDR2 YFSETQ. Trimming removed 4 bases at V and 1 base at J, with 11 bases between. The DNA for the CDR3 is TGCGCCAGCAGCCCGGGACTGTCCCAAGAGACCCAGTACTTC. Translating it yields CASSPGLSQETQYF.

This clone was observed once. The chain combines TRBV9 with TRBJ1-3; TRBD1 agrees at 7 bases. Germline trimming cut 7 bases from V and 3 bases from J; bases unmatched to any gene: 10. The CDR3 covers 15 residues. Germline assignment: CDR1 SGDLS and CDR2 YYNGEE. The CDR3 DNA reads as TGTGCCAGCGGCCTAGAGGGGGCTAGTGGAAACACCATATATTTT. This encodes CASGLEGASGNTIYF. Together with reference TRBV9 and TRBJ1-3, the CDR3 gives the full variable domain: DSGVTQTPKHLITATGQRVTLRCSPRSGDLSVYWYQQSLDQGLQFLIQYYNGEERAKGNILERFSAQQFPDLHSELNLSSLELGDSALYFCASGLEGASGNTIYFGEGSWLTVV.

This rearrangement joins TRBV7-2 to TRBJ1-2; tentatively, D is TRBD1 (5 bases). Deletions cut 1 base from V and 0 bases from J, with 12 bases between. This CDR3 has 16 amino acids. The germline V gene has CDR1 SGHTA and CDR2 FQGNSA. The CDR3 loop is CASSLGSGRANYGYTF. Here the CDR3 DNA reads TGTGCCAGCAGCTTAGGAAGCGGCAGGGCTAACTATGGCTACACCTTC.

The chain recombines TRBV7-8 with TRBJ1-1; D is unclear. V was shortened by 2 bases and J by 1 base, with 5 bases between the two germline ends. The germline CDR1 and CDR2 sequences are SGHVS and FQNEAQ. CDR3 size: 13 residues. The CDR3 reads CASSLNQNTEAFF. CDR3 bases: TGTGCCAGCAGCTTAAACCAGAACACTGAAGCTTTCTTT.

V and J are TRBV6-5 and TRBJ2-1; D perhaps matches TRBD1 (5 bases). Germline assignment: CDR1 MNHEY and CDR2 SVGAGI. This CDR3 is 15 amino acids long. Between the trimmed V and J ends, which lost 2 bases and 9 bases, there was a span of 17 bases. The CDR3: CASSYAAGLDFEQFF. For the CDR3, the DNA is TGTGCCAGCAGTTACGCAGCAGGGCTGGATTTTGAGCAGTTCTTC.

A word on this clone: A read error likely explains this, since a far larger clone differs by one base. The rearrangement joins TRBV4-2 to TRBJ2-2; the D gene is possibly TRBD1 (5 bases). Trimming cost V 4 bases and J 1 base, with 7 bases left between them. There are 14 residues in the CDR3. Per the germline V gene, CDR1 is LGHNA and CDR2 is YNFKEQ. The CDR3 loop reads CASSLGQNTGELFF. As DNA, the CDR3 is TGTGCCAGCAGCCTAGGACAGAACACCGGGGAGCTGTTTTTT.

CDR3: CASSIGDRGNEKLFF. CDR3 bases: TGTGCCAGTAGTATCGGGGACAGGGGTAATGAAAAACTGTTTTTT. This sequence joins TRBV19 and TRBJ1-4, with 10 bases identical to TRBD1. Germline CDR1 LNHDA, CDR2 SQIVND (reference sequence). V lost 3 bases to trimming and J lost 4 bases; unmatched junction nucleotides: 2. The CDR3 runs 15 residues.

This clone occurred a few times. The chain carries TRBV5-1 and TRBJ2-7; TRBD1 is a possible D gene (5 bases). The germline V and J ends were trimmed by 4 bases and 1 base, with 12 bases remaining between them. In germline, CDR1 is SGHRS, CDR2 YFSETQ. This CDR3 has 14 residues. DNA for the CDR3: TGCGCCAGCAGCCGTCAGGGTTTTTCCTACGAGCAGTACTTC. This encodes CASSRQGFSYEQYF.

The chain combines TRBV9 with TRBJ2-5; D may be TRBD2 (5 bases). Trimming removed 0 bases at V and 4 bases at J, with 13 bases between. The CDR3 consists of 15 residues. Germline CDR1 is SGDLS and CDR2 is YYNGEE. The CDR3 reads CASSVDRGGLETQYF. For the CDR3, the DNA is TGTGCCAGCAGCGTAGATCGGGGTGGGTTAGAGACCCAGTACTTC.

This chain links TRBV19 with TRBJ1-5; 7 bases match TRBD1. The CDR3 is 15 residues long. Per the germline V gene, CDR1 is LNHDA and CDR2 is SQIVND (reference sequence). The junction had 9 bases not matched to a gene; V was cut back by 6 bases and J by 4 bases. DNA for the CDR3: TGTGCCAGTAGCTTTGGGACAGAAATTAATCAGCCCCAGCATTTT. Its protein is CASSFGTEINQPQHF.

A remark on this clone: The identical CDR3 is also encoded by other nucleotide sequences in the sample. This chain joins TRBV6-5 and TRBJ1-1; D gene ambiguous. V dropped 2 bases and J dropped 4 bases, with 8 bases sitting between them. CDR1 is MNHEY, CDR2 SVGAGI, per germline. This CDR3 is 13 amino acids long. The CDR3 nucleotides read TGTGCCAGCAGTTACGGTGGTCGCACTGAAGCTTTCTTT. This sequence encodes CASSYGGRTEAFF.

J is TRBJ2-1 and V is TRBV29-1; D remains unclear. CDR1 and CDR2 (germline): SQVTM, ANQGSEA. The CDR3 has 16 amino acids. Trimming cost V 4 bases and J 1 base, with 17 bases left between them. DNA for the CDR3: TGCAGCGTTGGACCTCCTTATAGCATGTCCTACAATGAGCAGTTCTTC. Translating gives CSVGPPYSMSYNEQFF.

The J gene is TRBJ2-7, the V gene TRBV5-4; maybe TRBD1 (5 bases). The CDR3 has 14 amino acids. Germline V gives CDR1 SGHNT, CDR2 YYREEE (reference sequence). The germline V and J ends were trimmed by 4 bases and 0 bases, with 11 bases remaining between them. The CDR3 spells CASSRGPSSYEQYF. The CDR3 region has the DNA TGTGCCAGCAGCAGGGGCCCAAGCTCCTACGAGCAGTACTTC. The variable domain in full, with the rest retrieved from reference TRBV5-4 and TRBJ2-7, is ETGVTQSPTHLIKTRGQQVTLRCSSQSGHNTVSWYQQALGQGPQFIFQYYREEENGRGNFPPRFSGLQFPNYSSELNVNALELDDSALYLCASSRGPSSYEQYFGPGTRLTVT.

The rearrangement joins TRBV7-9 to TRBJ1-1; perhaps TRBD1 as D (6 bases). The CDR3 contains 16 residues. Per germline, CDR1 SEHNR and CDR2 FQNEAQ (reference sequence). V lost 3 bases and J 4 bases, leaving 18 bases between the germline ends. CDR3: CASSFAGDLLSTEAFF. The CDR3 bases are TGTGCCAGCAGCTTTGCAGGGGACCTCCTGAGCACTGAAGCTTTCTTT.

CDR3 DNA: TGTGCCAGCAGCTCGCCGGGACTAGCGGGAAACTCCTACGAGCAGTACTTC. Its protein is CASSSPGLAGNSYEQYF. The chain links TRBV7-2 to TRBJ2-7; 13 bases line up with TRBD2. V lost 4 bases to trimming and J lost 0 bases; unmatched junction nucleotides: 6. CDR1 SGHTA and CDR2 FQGNSA come from the germline V gene. The CDR3 sequence is 17 residues long.